Presented here are 28 T cell receptor beta chains from one specimen sequenced in a study of sequential checkpoint blockade in melanoma. Treatment specified: randomized to nivolumab then ipilimumab (arm A) or the reverse (arm B). Assay used: immunoSEQ multiplex PCR; TCRdb lists only in-frame clones, some missing. The data show over 25,000 clones, with roughly 80% seen just once and 10% to 15% held by the top ten. The sample in question was CD8+ T cells sorted from blood (inferred from file names), obtained from a patient given nivolumab and ipilimumab in sequence. The receptors here all came from a human donor with melanoma.

There are a few counts of this clone. CDR3 loop: CASSGMTGGNEKLFF. CDR3 bases: TGTGCCAGCAGTGGAATGACAGGGGGTAATGAAAAACTGTTTTTT. The genes are TRBV28 and TRBJ1-4; 9 positions match TRBD1. Per germline, CDR1 MDHEN and CDR2 SYDVKM. The ends lost 5 bases at V and 4 bases at J; junction bases unmatched: 5. This CDR3 contains 15 residues.

This chain links TRBV7-6 with TRBJ2-3; 9 positions match TRBD2. There are 14 residues in the CDR3. The germline gives CDR1 SGHVS, CDR2 FNYEAQ. Trimming took 7 bases from V and 6 from J; bases not matched to a gene: 8. CDR3 sequence (DNA): TGTGCCAGCACTCCGATGGCGGGAGGGGATACGCAGTATTTT. This sequence encodes CASTPMAGGDTQYF.

Here the CDR3 reads CASIPGLNTRRGDEQFF. CDR3 sequence (DNA): TGTGCCAGCATCCCCGGGTTGAACACAAGGCGGGGGGATGAGCAGTTCTTC. This chain connects TRBV28 to TRBJ2-1, with TRBD2 matching over 8 bases. Germline CDR1 is MDHEN and CDR2 is SYDVKM. CDR3 size: 17 residues. Trimming at V came to 7 bases and at J to 8 bases, leaving 19 bases not matched to a gene.

The CDR3 nucleotides read TGCAGCGTTGAAGTTGGAGGTAACAATGAGCAGTTCTTC. The encoded protein is CSVEVGGNNEQFF. This sequence joins TRBV29-1 and TRBJ2-1, with a tentative D call TRBD2 (5 bases). The CDR3 is 13 amino acids. The germline V and J ends were trimmed by 1 base and 5 bases, with 9 bases remaining between them. CDR1 and CDR2 (germline): SQVTM, ANQGSEA.

The CDR3 here is CASSFGQGTYEQYF. CDR3 DNA: TGTGCCAGCAGTTTCGGGCAGGGGACCTACGAGCAGTACTTC. V is TRBV27 and J is TRBJ2-7; D is possibly TRBD1 (6 bases). The CDR3 extends over 14 amino acids. Germline V CDR1 and CDR2: MNHEY, SMNVEV (reference sequence). V was trimmed by 3 bases and J by 2 bases, leaving 11 bases between them.

The chain couples TRBV27 to TRBJ2-7; weak D call: TRBD2 (6 bases). Germline V lookup: CDR1 MNHEY, CDR2 SMNVEV (reference sequence). This CDR3 is 13 amino acids long. Trimming shortened V by 6 bases and J by 1 base, and 10 bases separated the two germline ends. CDR3: CASSPGLSYEQYF. In DNA, the CDR3 is TGTGCCAGCAGCCCCGGACTATCCTACGAGCAGTACTTC.

This clone was observed a handful of times. This sequence joins TRBV7-9 and TRBJ2-1; weak D call: TRBD2 (6 bases). Per the germline V gene, CDR1 is SEHNR and CDR2 is FQNEAQ (reference sequence). This CDR3 comprises 14 residues. Trimming pared 6 bases from V and 4 bases from J, leaving 13 bases between. CDR3 sequence: CASRYGGLYNEQFF. The DNA of the CDR3 is TGTGCCAGCAGGTACGGAGGGCTATACAATGAGCAGTTCTTC.

By sample share, this clone is medium-sized. The V gene is TRBV7-9, the J gene TRBJ1-2, with a possible D match to TRBD1 (5 bases). Trimming removed 5 bases at V and 4 bases at J, with 14 bases between. Germline CDR1 and CDR2: SEHNR and FQNEAQ (reference sequence). The CDR3 is 14 residues long. The CDR3: CASSGSGEGYGYTF. CDR3 DNA sequence: TGTGCCAGCAGCGGTTCGGGGGAGGGCTATGGCTACACCTTC.

In this sample, this clone turned up a few times. The CDR3 loop reads CASSPKRGLASHEQYF. CDR3 DNA: TGCGCCAGCAGCCCTAAGAGAGGACTAGCATCTCACGAGCAGTACTTC. The chain is built from TRBV5-1 and TRBJ2-7; 8 bases agree with TRBD2. With 4 bases clipped from V and 5 bases from J, the junction kept 14 bases outside the gene matches. Germline CDR1 and CDR2: SGHRS and YFSETQ. The CDR3 loop spans 16 amino acids.

V and J are TRBV29-1 and TRBJ2-1; 8 positions agree with TRBD1. The CDR3 is 12 amino acids. The V gene's germline CDR1 is SQVTM and CDR2 ANQGSEA. The V and J ends lost 3 bases and 8 bases, in that order; junction bases with no gene match: 3. The CDR3 spells CSVEDRVHEQFF. CDR3 nucleotides: TGCAGCGTTGAGGACAGGGTTCATGAGCAGTTCTTC.

The chain has TRBV2 and TRBJ1-5; a weak D match, TRBD1 (5 bases). Germline V lookup: CDR1 SNHLY, CDR2 FYNNEI. The CDR3 is made up of 15 amino acids. The V and J ends lost 4 bases and 1 base respectively, with 11 bases between them. CDR3 sequence (DNA): TGTGCCAGCAGTGTTCAGGGTGGAAGCAATCAGCCCCAGCATTTT. Encoded protein: CASSVQGGSNQPQHF.

The chain links TRBV2 to TRBJ2-7; 12 bases map to TRBD1. The CDR3 totals 15 residues. Per the germline V gene, CDR1 is SNHLY and CDR2 is FYNNEI. Trimming at V came to 6 bases and at J to 6 bases, leaving 9 bases not matched to a gene. The CDR3 region has the DNA TGTGCCAGCAGGCTCGGGACAGGGGGCTTTTTCGAGCAGTACTTC. It translates to CASRLGTGGFFEQYF.

This rearrangement joins TRBV29-1 to TRBJ2-7; D remains unclear. The V end lost 3 bases, the J end lost 2 bases, and 5 bases lay between the germline ends. The CDR3 spans 11 residues. The germline V gene has CDR1 SQVTM and CDR2 ANQGSEA. The CDR3 DNA reads TGCAGCGTTGATGTAGCCTACGAGCAGTACTTC. It yields the protein CSVDVAYEQYF.

V is TRBV21-1 and J is TRBJ2-2; the DNA was not compared with TRBD2, the D call given in the table. TRBV21-1 is a known pseudogene. The CDR3 is made up of 14 amino acids. CDR3 loop: CASSPEGTTGELFF. As DNA, the CDR3 is TGTGCCAGTTCGCCGGAGGGGACGACCGGGGAGCTGTTTTTT.

This sequence joins TRBV13 and TRBJ2-3; 7 positions match TRBD2. The trim removed 5 bases at V and 2 bases at J, leaving 7 bases unmatched. This CDR3 comprises 15 residues. CDR1 is PRHDT and CDR2 is FYEKMQ in the germline V gene (reference sequence). The CDR3 loop is CASSERGSDTDTQYF. The CDR3, as DNA: TGTGCCAGCAGCGAGCGGGGTAGCGACACAGATACGCAGTATTTT.

By sample share, this clone is medium-sized. The chain employs TRBV27 and TRBJ1-4, with D unclear. Per the germline V gene, CDR1 is MNHEY and CDR2 is SMNVEV (reference sequence). Between the trimmed V and J ends, which lost 8 bases and 5 bases, there was a span of 9 bases. The CDR3 length is 12 residues. The CDR3 nucleotides read TGTGCCAGCGGATCGGGGAATGAAAAACTGTTTTTT. It translates to CASGSGNEKLFF.

As to this clone: Sequence at one end of the junction differs from germline and may be a read error. The rearrangement joins TRBV5-1 to TRBJ2-7, with 7 nucleotides matching TRBD2. Germline CDR1 SGHRS, CDR2 YFSETQ. The CDR3 loop spans 15 amino acids. The CDR3 reads CASSTAVAGDYEQCF. CDR3 in DNA: TGCGCCAGCAGCACGGCCGTGGCTGGGGACTACGAGCAGTGCTTC.

The rearrangement joins TRBV7-9 to TRBJ2-1; maybe TRBD2 (5 bases). Between the trimmed V and J ends, which lost 5 bases and 9 bases, there was a span of 17 bases. CDR3 length equals 14 residues. CDR1 and CDR2 (germline): SEHNR, FQNEAQ (reference sequence). CDR3 in DNA: TGTGCCAGCAGCCCCCGGATATCGGAGGTTGAGCAGTTCTTC. Translation: CASSPRISEVEQFF.

J is TRBJ2-2 and V is TRBV9; 9 bases map to TRBD1. V shed 3 bases and J 3 bases; nucleotides not matched to a gene: 6. CDR1 and CDR2 (germline): SGDLS, YYNGEE. The CDR3 runs 16 residues. CDR3 sequence: CASSGQTGGYTGELFF. CDR3 DNA sequence: TGTGCCAGCAGCGGCCAGACAGGGGGTTACACCGGGGAGCTGTTTTTT.

V usage is TRBV6-4 and J usage is TRBJ2-7; D might be TRBD1 (6 bases). Trimming removed 6 bases from V and 3 bases from J, with 9 bases in between. CDR1 MRHNA and CDR2 SNTAGT come from the germline V gene. This CDR3 is built from 12 residues. The CDR3 loop reads CASRPRGYEQYF. The CDR3, as DNA: TGTGCCAGCAGGCCCAGGGGCTACGAGCAGTACTTC.

The chain couples TRBV7-9 to TRBJ2-5, with D perhaps TRBD1 (5 bases). CDR1 is SEHNR, CDR2 FQNEAQ, per germline (reference sequence). V was pared by 5 bases and J by 3 bases, with 16 bases between. The CDR3 loop spans 15 amino acids. The DNA of the CDR3 is TGTGCCAGCAGCGGCTCGCAGGGCGAAGAAGAGACCCAGTACTTC. Its protein product is CASSGSQGEEETQYF.

This chain connects TRBV5-3 to TRBJ2-3; TRBD1 aligns across 7 bases. TRBV5-3 is identified as an open reading frame with a role that is uncertain. The trim removed 4 bases at V and 2 bases at J, leaving 10 bases unmatched. This CDR3 is 16 amino acids long. The chain's CDR3 is CARSRTVRGLTDTQYF. The CDR3 DNA sequence: TGTGCCAGAAGCAGAACAGTTAGGGGGCTCACAGATACGCAGTATTTT.

The chain carries TRBV5-6 and TRBJ1-2; no firm D call. V dropped 0 bases and J dropped 8 bases, with 14 bases sitting between them. The germline V gene has CDR1 SGHDT and CDR2 YYEEEE. This CDR3 is built from 14 residues. For the CDR3, the DNA is TGTGCCAGCAGCTTGGAGGCGGGAGCGTGGGGCTACACCTTC. Translated, it gives CASSLEAGAWGYTF.

The CDR3 coding sequence is TGTGCCAGCAGTGACGGAACTAGCGGGGCGCCAGATACGCAGTATTTT. The encoded protein is CASSDGTSGAPDTQYF. V is TRBV6-4 and J is TRBJ2-3, with 10 bases fitting TRBD2. The ends lost 2 bases at V and 4 bases at J; junction bases unmatched: 6. The CDR3 has 16 residues. Germline-derived CDR1 and CDR2 are MRHNA and SNTAGT.

This clone was counted only a few times. The rearrangement links TRBV15 to TRBJ2-5; D is possibly TRBD2 (5 bases). The CDR3 extends over 15 amino acids. Looked up from germline, CDR1 is LNHNV and CDR2 is YYDKDF (reference sequence). V was shortened by 3 bases and J by 4 bases, with 15 bases between the two germline ends. CDR3 residues: CATSSDLGGRETQYF. CDR3 in DNA: TGTGCCACCAGCAGTGACCTAGGAGGTAGAGAGACCCAGTACTTC.

This clone was detected once. The chain uses TRBV19 and TRBJ2-1; 10 bases line up with TRBD2. Germline V gene data show CDR1 as LNHDA and CDR2 as SQIVND (reference sequence). This CDR3 has 16 amino acids. Trimming at V came to 7 bases and at J to 0 bases, leaving 6 bases not matched to a gene. The CDR3 reads CASKPSGGASYNEQFF. DNA for the CDR3: TGTGCCAGTAAACCCAGCGGGGGGGCCTCCTACAATGAGCAGTTCTTC.

This chain uses TRBV9 with TRBJ1-2, with 7 bases that match TRBD1. Germline V gives CDR1 SGDLS, CDR2 YYNGEE. The V and J ends lost 4 bases and 2 bases, in that order; junction bases with no gene match: 5. CDR3 length: 14 residues. The chain's CDR3 is CASSWRDSNYGYTF. CDR3 in DNA: TGTGCCAGCAGCTGGAGGGACAGCAACTATGGCTACACCTTC.

CDR3 nucleotide sequence: TGTGCCAGTAGTATAGGCCGATACAGTAACACTGAAGCTTTCTTT. Its translation: CASSIGRYSNTEAFF. The V call is TRBV19, the J call TRBJ1-1; no clear D gene. The CDR3 has 15 residues. V lost 1 base, J lost 2 bases, and 11 bases lay in between. Germline CDR1 LNHDA, CDR2 SQIVND (reference sequence).